This section outlines one T cell receptor (beta chain) sequence together with its context. This sample is drawn from a study of control samples from healthy donors and cancer patients. V shed 1 base and J shed 11 bases, with 8 bases lying between them. CDR1 SNHLY and CDR2 FYNNEI come from the germline V gene. The CDR3 contains 11 residues. The protocol was immunoSEQ multiplex PCR, while the TCRdb copy is restricted to in-frame clones and leaves out a portion. The sample lists 130,000 or so clones; roughly 89% were seen once. The source is a man between 18 and 29 years old in good health. The genes are TRBV2 and TRBJ1-1, with D possibly TRBD1 on 5 matching bases. The sample consisted of blood. CDR3 sequence (DNA): TGTGCCAGCAGTGAAGGGTGGGGGGCTTTCTTT. It codes for CASSEGWGAFF.